This T cell receptor (beta chain) was retrieved from a study of CD8+ T cells in alopecia areata. Treatment reported: oral pan-JAK inhibitor, 5-10 mg twice daily. Germline-derived CDR1 and CDR2 are LGHNA and YNFKEQ. The V gene lost 5 bases and the J gene lost 5 bases, with 16 bases spanning the gap. The CDR3 is 15 amino acids. Sequencing used cDNA as its template, made by extracting RNA and reverse transcribing it. Profiled with immunoSEQ multiplex PCR; TCRdb holds only in-frame clones, not every one. Of 150,000 to 200,000 clones in the sample, more than 50% were seen once. This receptor was identified in a human donor with alopecia areata. The sample consisted of CD4+ T cells sorted from blood, taken at week 24, from a patient treated with tofacitinib. This chain links TRBV4-2 with TRBJ2-1; D may be TRBD2 (6 bases). The CDR3 here is CASSWWRGTHNEQFF. For the CDR3, the DNA is TGTGCCAGCAGCTGGTGGCGGGGTACCCACAATGAGCAGTTCTTC.